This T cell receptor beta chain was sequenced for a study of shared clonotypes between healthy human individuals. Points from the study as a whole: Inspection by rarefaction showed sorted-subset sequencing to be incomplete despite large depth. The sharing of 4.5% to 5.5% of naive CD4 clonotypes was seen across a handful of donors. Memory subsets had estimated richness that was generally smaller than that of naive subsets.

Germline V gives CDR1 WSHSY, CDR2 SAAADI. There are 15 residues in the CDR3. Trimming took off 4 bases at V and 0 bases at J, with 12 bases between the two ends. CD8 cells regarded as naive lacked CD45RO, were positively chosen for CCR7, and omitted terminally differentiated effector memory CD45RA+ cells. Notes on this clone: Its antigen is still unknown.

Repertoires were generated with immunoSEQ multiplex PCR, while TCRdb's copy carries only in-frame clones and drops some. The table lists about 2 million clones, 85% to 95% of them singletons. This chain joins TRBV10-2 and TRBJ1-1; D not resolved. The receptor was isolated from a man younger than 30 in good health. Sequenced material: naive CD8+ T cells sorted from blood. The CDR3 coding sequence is TGCGCCAGCAGTGCCCCTTCTGGCCTGAACACTGAAGCTTTCTTT. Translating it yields CASSAPSGLNTEAFF.